The clone carrying this T cell receptor beta chain was seen at least ten times. Its cognate antigen is unknown. These data originate in a study of post-analysis software for immune sequencing data. Whole-study results and caveats: Patients had higher frequencies than controls of roughly 5 TRBV segments, including TRBV5-6, TRBV5-1 and TRBV20-1. Controls had significantly higher normalized Chao1 diversity than multiple sclerosis patients.

This CDR3 has 12 amino acids. The V gene's germline CDR1 is SQVTM and CDR2 ANQGSEA. The germline V and J ends were trimmed by 7 bases and 7 bases, with 16 bases remaining between them. Included in the TCR beta cDNA libraries were unique molecular identifiers. Some 500,000 cDNA molecules were obtained from 1 to 10 million T cells. TCRdb used MiXCR to reprocess the PCR reads, holding one entry per CDR3 protein. The sample records roughly 730,000 distinct CDR3 sequences, roughly 27% being singletons. The sequencing sample was made of blood. The chain is built from TRBV29-1 and TRBJ1-1; no clear D. The origin of this receptor is a girl between 10 and 17 years old with multiple sclerosis. The CDR3 region is CSALKSTVEAFF. For the CDR3, the DNA is TGCAGCGCCCTGAAGAGTACGGTTGAAGCTTTCTTT.